Listed here are 7 T cell receptor beta chains from one sample, sequenced in a study of blood T cell repertoires in COVID-19. Data came from immunoSEQ multiplex PCR; TCRdb stores just in-frame clones and leaves some out. The sample holds a few hundred thousand clones, roughly 84% seen once. Input material: peripheral blood. These receptors were taken from a middle-aged man with active or convalescent COVID-19.

V usage is TRBV4-1 and J usage is TRBJ1-5, with unresolved D. CDR3 length: 15 amino acids. Deletions cut 4 bases from V and 2 bases from J, with 12 bases between. CDR1 MGHRA and CDR2 YSYEKL come from the germline V gene. CDR3 sequence (DNA): TGCGCCAGCAGCCCTTACTCGGCGGGCAATCAGCCCCAGCATTTT. Amino acids: CASSPYSAGNQPQHF.

This clone has just a few counts. The gene calls are TRBV5-4 and TRBJ1-2; 11 bases are a match to TRBD1. Trimming at V came to 0 bases and at J to 5 bases, leaving 3 bases not matched to a gene. Germline assignment: CDR1 SGHNT and CDR2 YYREEE (reference sequence). There are 15 residues in the CDR3. The CDR3 protein is CASSLDRDRGYGYTF. The CDR3 nucleotides read TGTGCCAGCAGCTTGGACCGGGACAGGGGGTATGGCTACACCTTC.

This chain connects TRBV3-1 (or the pseudogene TRBV3-2) to TRBJ2-7; D is possibly TRBD1 (6 bases). Germline V gene lookup returns CDR1 LGHDT and CDR2 YNNKEL (reference sequence). Trimming stripped 0 bases from V and 2 bases from J, with 17 bases between. The CDR3 runs 17 residues. This CDR3 is CASSQDLFERGTYEQYF. CDR3 DNA: TGTGCCAGCAGCCAAGATCTTTTCGAGAGGGGGACCTACGAGCAGTACTTC.

The chain carries TRBV18 and TRBJ1-1, with D possibly TRBD1 on 6 matching bases. This CDR3 comprises 14 residues. CDR1 is KGHSH and CDR2 is LQKENI in the germline V gene. V dropped 5 bases and J dropped 5 bases, with 15 bases sitting between them. CDR3 sequence (DNA): TGTGCCAGCTCAGCAGGGTGGGGGCTGACTGAAGCTTTCTTT. Translated: CASSAGWGLTEAFF.

The rearrangement links TRBV29-1 to TRBJ1-1; D is unclear. V lost 3 bases to trimming and J lost 1 base, with 9 bases between them. The CDR3 length is 13 residues. Germline loops: CDR1 SQVTM, CDR2 ANQGSEA. CDR3 in amino acids: CSVERHPNTEAFF. The DNA of the CDR3 is TGCAGCGTTGAGCGCCACCCGAACACTGAAGCTTTCTTT.

The chain combines TRBV5-1 with TRBJ1-1; 7 bases map to TRBD1. The CDR3 is 18 residues long. Germline V lookup: CDR1 SGHRS, CDR2 YFSETQ. V lost 2 bases and J lost 0; bases outside the gene matches: 13. The CDR3 coding sequence is TGCGCCAGCAGCTTTGTACGTTTTTCGGGACAGATGAACACTGAAGCTTTCTTT. This codes for CASSFVRFSGQMNTEAFF.

This chain connects TRBV7-8 to TRBJ1-4; 8 bases agree with TRBD1. The germline CDR1 and CDR2 sequences are SGHVS and FQNEAQ. The CDR3 loop spans 14 amino acids. V dropped 2 bases and J dropped 8; count of bases not matched to a gene: 4. In DNA form, the CDR3 reads TGTGCCAGCAGCTTACAGGGGGCGGGGGAAAAACTGTTTTTT. Protein product: CASSLQGAGEKLFF. Together with reference TRBV7-8 and TRBJ1-4, the CDR3 gives the full variable domain: GAGVSQSPRYKVAKRGQDVALRCDPISGHVSLFWYQQALGQGPEFLTYFQNEAQLDKSGLPSDRFFAERPEGSVSTLKIQRTQQEDSAVYLCASSLQGAGEKLFFGSGTQLSVL.